These 7 T cell receptor beta chains came from one sample sequenced in a study of T-cell memory formation after mild COVID-19. TCRdb called the 5' RACE reads again in MiXCR, with one record for every CDR3 protein. The sample records roughly 350,000 distinct CDR3 sequences, roughly 15% being singletons. Sequenced sample: PBMCs or a T cell subset sorted from them (not recorded which). The source is a man aged 18 to 35 who had mild COVID-19 (a few samples of this study predate the infection). Cell type and time point are not known.

This clonotype occurred a few times. The genes are TRBV29-1 and TRBJ2-7; no clear D. Germline loops: CDR1 SQVTM, CDR2 ANQGSEA. V was shortened by 6 bases and J by 1 base, with 13 bases between the two germline ends. The CDR3 contains 13 residues. The CDR3 DNA reads TGCAGCGTGAATGAATGGCCGTCCTACGAGCAGTACTTC. Amino acid sequence: CSVNEWPSYEQYF.

The chain employs TRBV4-2 and TRBJ2-7; the match to TRBD1 covers 7 bases. This CDR3 contains 15 residues. V trimming: 1 base; J trimming: 3 bases; junction bases outside the gene matches: 6. The germline V gene encodes CDR1 LGHNA and CDR2 YNFKEQ. The CDR3 DNA reads TGTGCCAGCAGCCAAGGTGCCGGGACAGTCTACGAGCAGTACTTC. Residues: CASSQGAGTVYEQYF.

This clonotype was observed at least ten times. V gene TRBV10-3 combines with J gene TRBJ2-3, with TRBD1 identical over 7 bases. V shed 8 bases and J 5 bases; nucleotides not matched to a gene: 7. This CDR3 spans 13 amino acids. Germline CDR1 is ENHRY and CDR2 is SYGVKD. CDR3 sequence (DNA): TGTGCCATCGGAACAGGGGATTTAGATACGCAGTATTTT. Protein: CAIGTGDLDTQYF.

V is TRBV19 and J is TRBJ2-2; 8 bases are shared with TRBD1. V dropped 7 bases and J dropped 5; count of bases not matched to a gene: 9. Germline V CDR1 and CDR2: LNHDA, SQIVND (reference sequence). The CDR3 has 15 amino acids. The CDR3 loop reads CASIPGDRRTGELFF. The CDR3 DNA follows: TGTGCCAGTATCCCGGGGGACAGGCGGACCGGGGAGCTGTTTTTT.

This clonotype appeared a few times. The V gene is TRBV10-3, the J gene TRBJ1-1; D is unresolved. The CDR3 covers 12 residues. Trimming stripped 7 bases from V and 8 bases from J, with 14 bases between. CDR1 and CDR2 from the germline V gene are ENHRY and SYGVKD. CDR3 nucleotides: TGTGCCATCATAGGACCCTTGGGGGAAGCTTTCTTT. This sequence encodes CAIIGPLGEAFF.

This chain joins TRBV7-2 and TRBJ1-1; TRBD1 matches 11 bases. V trimming: 6 bases; J trimming: 6 bases; junction bases outside the gene matches: 12. This CDR3 spans 16 amino acids. Germline assignment: CDR1 SGHTA and CDR2 FQGNSA. The CDR3 sequence is CASRSPGQGGFAEAFF. The CDR3 nucleotides are TGTGCCAGCAGATCACCGGGACAGGGGGGTTTCGCTGAAGCTTTCTTT. Full variable domain (outside the CDR3, taken from reference TRBV7-2 and TRBJ1-1): GAGVSQSPSNKVTEKGKDVELRCDPISGHTALYWYRQSLGQGLEFLIYFQGNSAPDKSGLPSDRFSAERTGGSVSTLTIQRTQQEDSAVYLCASRSPGQGGFAEAFFGQGTRLTVV.

This clonotype was counted many times. This chain links TRBV5-5 with TRBJ1-2, with a possible D match to TRBD1 (6 bases). The germline gives CDR1 SGHKS, CDR2 YYEKEE (reference sequence). The CDR3 runs to 13 residues. V was shortened by 0 bases and J by 8 bases, with 11 bases between the two germline ends. The CDR3 loop is CASSLDRANGYTF. The CDR3 DNA sequence: TGTGCCAGCAGCTTGGACAGGGCGAACGGCTACACCTTC.